The next 9 T cell receptor beta chains were all read from a single sample in a study of T cell responses to AZD1222 COVID-19 vaccine. Sequencing used immunoSEQ multiplex PCR; TCRdb keeps in-frame clones, though not all of them. The table has some 120,000 clones, roughly 87% seen once. This specimen was peripheral blood, taken on day 0 of MenACWY control vaccination. All receptors come from an adult in good health.

This clone was seen just once. This chain uses TRBV2 with TRBJ2-7; D may match TRBD1 or TRBD2 (5 bases each). The V end lost 8 bases, the J end lost 4 bases, and 24 bases lay between the germline ends. Germline values: CDR1 SNHLY, CDR2 FYNNEI. This CDR3 has 16 residues. In DNA, the CDR3 is TGTGCCAGCTCGACCCTTTGGGGACCCAGAATTTACGAGCAGTACGTC. Encoded protein: CASSTLWGPRIYEQYV.

The V gene is TRBV24-1, the J gene TRBJ2-1, with 7 bases fitting TRBD2. The V gene's germline CDR1 is KGHDR and CDR2 SFDVKD. The CDR3 is made up of 17 amino acids. Trimming took 3 bases from V and 3 from J; bases not matched to a gene: 10. CDR3 DNA sequence: TGTGCCACCAGTGATACCATAGCGCGGGGGAACTACAATGAGCAGTTCTTC. Residues: CATSDTIARGNYNEQFF.

This chain links TRBV14 with TRBJ2-4; tentatively, D is TRBD1 or TRBD2 (5 bases each). Trimming took 0 bases from V and 12 from J, leaving 18 bases between them. CDR1 is SGHDN, CDR2 FVKESK, per germline. This CDR3 contains 15 residues. This CDR3 is CASSQDGTKGSNQYF. CDR3 coding DNA: TGTGCCAGCAGCCAAGATGGGACCAAGGGTTCGAATCAGTACTTC.

The chain couples TRBV27 to TRBJ1-2; no firm D call. Germline V lookup: CDR1 MNHEY, CDR2 SMNVEV (reference sequence). CDR3 length: 13 residues. V lost 2 bases and J 4 bases, leaving 8 bases between the germline ends. CDR3 protein: CASSLGRTYGYTF. The CDR3 coding sequence is TGTGCCAGCAGTTTAGGGCGAACCTATGGCTACACCTTC.

The J gene is TRBJ2-7, the V gene TRBV9, with D perhaps TRBD1 (5 bases). Germline V gives CDR1 SGDLS, CDR2 YYNGEE. The CDR3 has 15 residues. Trimming pared 0 bases from V and 3 bases from J, leaving 13 bases between. CDR3: CASSVAAGNGYEQYF. CDR3 DNA sequence: TGTGCCAGCAGCGTAGCGGCAGGGAATGGCTACGAGCAGTACTTC.

The CDR3: CSVLVSDNSPLHF. In DNA form, the CDR3 reads TGCAGCGTGTTGGTCAGCGATAATTCACCCCTCCACTTT. The V gene is TRBV29-1, the J gene TRBJ1-6; D not resolved. Germline CDR1 is SQVTM and CDR2 is ANQGSEA. The CDR3 runs 13 residues. With 6 bases removed from V and 5 bases from J, the gap between germline ends came to 11 bases.

The chain links TRBV7-2 to TRBJ2-7; 12 positions agree with TRBD2. The V and J ends lost 5 bases and 4 bases, in that order; junction bases with no gene match: 3. The CDR3 sequence is 14 residues long. In germline, CDR1 is SGHTA, CDR2 FQGNSA. CDR3 sequence: CASSPTSGSYEQYF. In DNA form, the CDR3 reads TGTGCCAGCAGCCCGACTAGCGGGAGTTACGAGCAGTACTTC.

This clone has just a few counts. The chain links TRBV5-6 to TRBJ1-2; perhaps TRBD1 as D (6 bases). The CDR3 has 15 residues. The V end was cut by 2 bases, the J end by 1 base, with 12 bases between. CDR1 and CDR2 (germline): SGHDT, YYEEEE. CDR3 residues: CASSFGTPNNYGYTF. The CDR3 coding sequence is TGTGCCAGCAGCTTTGGGACACCTAATAACTATGGCTACACCTTC.

The chain couples TRBV28 to TRBJ2-3; 7 bases are shared with TRBD2. CDR3 length equals 14 residues. Germline V gene data show CDR1 as MDHEN and CDR2 as SYDVKM. The V segment lost 7 bases and the J segment 2 bases; nucleotides outside the gene matches: 6. The CDR3 protein is CASTLRGFTDTQYF. CDR3 nucleotide sequence: TGTGCCAGCACTTTGCGGGGGTTCACAGATACGCAGTATTTT.